This entry describes one T cell receptor beta chain. The time point: pretreatment peripheral blood. This record belongs to a study of PD-L1 blockade in urothelial cancer. Across the whole study: Researchers looked at the blood 3 weeks (second dose) and 6 weeks after treatment began. A median of about 140,000 T cells was found in the blood samples.

There are 15 residues in the CDR3. J lost 2 bases, V lost 3 bases, and 4 bases had no gene match. Per the germline V gene, CDR1 is SGHNT and CDR2 is YENEEA. Generated by immunoSEQ multiplex PCR, the TCRdb table keeps only in-frame clones and is missing some. The sample consists of tens of thousands of clones, over 75% of them appearing once. Source: PBMCs, taken around atezolizumab (anti-PD-L1) treatment. The chain has TRBV11-3 and TRBJ2-7; 10 nucleotides agree with TRBD1. The sequence derives from a man aged 65 to 85 with urothelial cancer. CDR3 nucleotides: TGTGCCAGCAGCTTCCTCGGACAGGGGGCCTACGAGCAGTACTTC. Protein sequence: CASSFLGQGAYEQYF.